The source of this T cell receptor (beta chain) is a study of CD8+ T cells in alopecia areata. Investigators isolated RNA and reverse transcribed it into cDNA to act as the sequencing template. Sequencing was performed with immunoSEQ multiplex PCR; in TCRdb, only in-frame clones are kept and a portion is missing. The data contain 200,000 to 250,000 clones, 50% to 70% of them singletons. The junction had 7 bases not matched to a gene; V was cut back by 7 bases and J by 1 base. Germline V gene sequence: CDR1 SQVTM, CDR2 ANQGSEA. The CDR3 consists of 13 residues. In this sample, this clone turned up a few times. As to treatment: oral pan-JAK inhibitor, 5-10 mg twice daily.

This chain joins TRBV29-1 and TRBJ2-7; 7 nucleotides agree with TRBD1. The TCR sequence derives from a human donor with alopecia areata. The sequencing used CD4+ T cells sorted from blood, collected at week 4, from a patient treated with tofacitinib. CDR3 region: CSAGAGGSYEQYF. CDR3 bases: TGCAGCGCTGGGGCAGGGGGTTCCTACGAGCAGTACTTC.